This T cell receptor beta chain appears in the sequencing data of a study of blood T cell repertoires in COVID-19. Whole-study context: The samples span acute and convalescent COVID-19 from the United States, Italy and Spain. Sample material is recorded as cDNA or gDNA derived from T cells, B-cell-depleted T cells, or PBMCs.

In the original workflow: Scientists estimated how many nucleated cells there were by amplifying reference gene primers. The data were produced by immunoSEQ multiplex PCR, yet TCRdb's version contains in-frame clones alone and is incomplete. Clone size and the V and J calls come from that table; the DNA yielded D and trimming. The profile covers about 51,000 clones, with approximately 89% appearing a single time and about 3.4% taken by the ten largest. Trimming shortened V by 4 bases and J by 7 bases, and 15 bases separated the two germline ends. Germline values: CDR1 KGHDR, CDR2 SFDVKD. This CDR3 has 14 amino acids.

The TCR was taken from a man aged 45-60 years with acute or convalescent COVID-19. The sequenced sample consisted of peripheral blood. This rearrangement joins TRBV24-1 to TRBJ2-5; D is perhaps TRBD1 (5 bases). CDR3 bases: TGTGCCACCAGTGACGCTGACAGATGGGGGACCCAGTACTTC. Amino acids: CATSDADRWGTQYF.